A selection of T cell receptor beta chains follows, all from one sample in a study of CD8+ T cells in alopecia areata. Clones were read by immunoSEQ multiplex PCR, and TCRdb kept only the in-frame ones, dropping some. This sample has about 190,000 clones, with 50% to 60% found just once. The specimen was CD4+ T cells sorted from blood, collected at week 4, from a patient treated with tofacitinib. The receptor set was obtained from a human donor with alopecia areata. Both conserved end residues are part of each CDR3. D genes are given only for firm matches. Expanded clones are given a class, and other clones once, few, many or no size at all.

clone_size j_call d_call v_call cdr3_aa cdr3_nt
. TRBJ2-5 . TRBV5-1 CASSLVTGYQETQYF TGCGCCAGCAGCTTGGTTACAGGGTACCAAGAGACCCAGTACTTC
few TRBJ2-2 . TRBV4-2 CASSRRTPNTGELFF TGTGCCAGCAGCCGTCGGACACCGAACACCGGGGAGCTGTTTTTT
. TRBJ1-1 . TRBV23-1 CASNGPEAFF TGCGCCAGCAACGGGCCTGAAGCTTTCTTT
. TRBJ1-2 TRBD1 TRBV29-1 CSADRGPGGYTF TGCAGCGCGGACAGGGGGCCGGGAGGCTACACCTTC
few TRBJ2-5 . TRBV29-1 CSVVRQGGGTQYF TGCAGCGTTGTGAGACAGGGAGGAGGGACCCAGTACTTC
. TRBJ2-7 . TRBV29-1 CSVSRTEYEQYF TGCAGCGTTTCGAGGACAGAGTACGAGCAGTACTTC
. TRBJ2-5 TRBD2 TRBV4-3 CASSQDPQGSGRPRETQYF TGCGCCAGCAGCCAAGACCCCCAGGGGAGCGGGAGGCCACGCGAGACCCAGTACTTC
. TRBJ2-5 . TRBV30 CAWSSDLRETQYF TGTGCCTGGAGTTCGGACCTACGAGAGACCCAGTACTTC
. TRBJ1-5 TRBD1 TRBV19 CASSSPDRGLQPQHF TGTGCCAGTAGTTCCCCGGACAGGGGGCTCCAGCCCCAGCATTTT
. TRBJ2-2 TRBD2 TRBV5-4 CASSLEGLAGDTGELFF TGTGCCAGCAGCTTGGAGGGACTAGCGGGAGACACCGGGGAGCTGTTTTTT
. TRBJ1-5 . TRBV7-8 CASSGGGYSNQPQHF TGTGCCAGCAGCGGAGGGGGATATAGCAATCAGCCCCAGCATTTT
few TRBJ2-2 . TRBV28 CASSFRLGGTGELFF TGTGCCAGCAGTTTCAGGCTCGGGGGCACCGGGGAGCTGTTTTTT
few TRBJ2-4 . TRBV29-1 CSVTGLGKNIQYF TGCAGCGTTACAGGGTTAGGCAAAAACATTCAGTACTTC
few TRBJ2-7 TRBD2 TRBV28 CALRGAGGRRDEQYF TGTGCACTCCGGGGGGCGGGAGGGCGCCGGGACGAGCAGTACTTC
. TRBJ2-7 . TRBV29-1 CSVETSGSSYEQYF TGCAGCGTTGAGACCAGCGGGTCCTCGTACGAGCAGTACTTC
. TRBJ1-2 . TRBV30 CAWSDTPEEIYGYTF TGTGCCTGGAGTGACACTCCGGAGGAGATCTATGGCTACACCTTC
once TRBJ2-1 TRBD2 TRBV2 CASSRNSGSIDEQFF TGTGCCAGCAGTCGGAATAGCGGGAGCATCGATGAGCAGTTCTTC
. TRBJ2-1 . TRBV7-2 CASSLGRFSYNEQFF TGTGCCAGCAGCTTAGGCCGGTTCTCCTACAATGAGCAGTTCTTC
. TRBJ1-1 . TRBV30 CAWSRAKVNTEAFF TGTGCCTGGAGTAGGGCGAAAGTGAACACTGAAGCTTTCTTT
. TRBJ1-2 . TRBV19 CASSPTWGGHYGYTF TGTGCCAGTAGTCCTACCTGGGGAGGACACTATGGCTACACCTTC
. TRBJ1-2 . TRBV27 CASSFTGNYGYTF TGTGCCAGCAGTTTTACAGGGAACTATGGCTACACCTTC
. TRBJ2-7 TRBD1 TRBV30 CAWRKGQGPYEQYF TGTGCCTGGAGGAAGGGACAGGGTCCCTACGAGCAGTACTTC
. TRBJ2-3 TRBD2 TRBV7-9 CASRRLASTDTQYF TGTGCCAGCAGAAGACTAGCGAGCACAGATACGCAGTATTTT
. TRBJ2-3 . TRBV29-1 CSVALSSDRTDTQYF TGCAGCGTTGCCCTCTCCAGCGATCGCACAGATACGCAGTATTTT
. TRBJ1-2 TRBD1 TRBV6-6 CASSYGDREYGYTF TGTGCCAGCAGTTACGGGGACAGAGAGTATGGCTACACCTTC
. TRBJ2-7 TRBD1 TRBV6-6 CASSYGTASYEQYF TGTGCCAGCAGTTACGGGACAGCTTCCTACGAGCAGTACTTC
few TRBJ2-5 . TRBV18 CASSPAFVETQYF TGTGCCAGCTCACCAGCTTTCGTGGAGACCCAGTACTTC
. TRBJ2-7 . TRBV15 CATSSHREIGYEQYF TGTGCCACCAGCAGTCACAGGGAAATCGGGTACGAGCAGTACTTC
. TRBJ1-2 . TRBV29-1 CSVEPSTEANYGYTF TGCAGCGTTGAACCATCGACAGAAGCTAACTATGGCTACACCTTC
. TRBJ2-1 . TRBV19 CASSISQATEQFF TGTGCCAGTAGTATATCCCAGGCGACTGAGCAGTTCTTC
once TRBJ2-1 . TRBV27 CASSGRASGTYNEQFF TGTGCCAGCAGTGGCCGGGCATCTGGCACCTACAATGAGCAGTTCTTC
. TRBJ1-2 TRBD1 TRBV6-1 CASRFTGVRGYTF TGTGCCAGCAGGTTTACAGGGGTAAGAGGCTACACCTTC
. TRBJ2-3 . TRBV4-2 CASSPGGGSADTQYF TGTGCCAGCAGCCCCGGAGGGGGGAGCGCCGATACGCAGTATTTT
. TRBJ2-5 TRBD2 TRBV30 CAWSTSGSWAETQYF TGTGCCTGGAGTACTAGCGGGAGTTGGGCTGAGACCCAGTACTTC
once TRBJ2-7 . TRBV29-1 CSVCEQASYEQYF TGCAGCGTTTGTGAGCAAGCCTCCTACGAGCAGTACTTC
. TRBJ1-5 . TRBV30 CAWSVDGPSGNQPQHF TGTGCCTGGAGTGTAGACGGTCCTAGTGGCAATCAGCCCCAGCATTTT
. TRBJ2-1 . TRBV19 CASRGASLLNEQFF TGTGCCAGCCGAGGGGCTAGCCTTCTCAATGAGCAGTTCTTC
. TRBJ2-3 . TRBV29-1 CSVEVAYTDTQYF TGCAGCGTTGAAGTGGCGTACACAGATACGCAGTATTTT
. TRBJ1-5 . TRBV6-5 CASSYSSNQPQHF TGTGCCAGCAGTTACAGTAGCAATCAGCCCCAGCATTTT
. TRBJ2-4 . TRBV25-1 CASSGQNIQYF TGTGCCAGCAGTGGACAGAACATTCAGTACTTC
. TRBJ1-4 . TRBV7-9 CASSLGGGKLFF TGTGCCAGCAGCTTAGGAGGGGGGAAACTGTTTTTT
. TRBJ2-7 . TRBV5-1 CASKRMEGSTYEQYF TGCGCCAGCAAACGGATGGAGGGCTCAACCTACGAGCAGTACTTC
. TRBJ2-1 TRBD1 TRBV5-1 CASSFPGQGKDEQFF TGCGCCAGCAGCTTCCCGGGACAGGGGAAGGATGAGCAGTTCTTC